One TCR beta chain is described in this entry. Its antigen remains unknown. This entry comes from a study of response to subunit inactivated influenza vaccine. Each CDR3 protein gets one entry after TCRdb re-called the RT-PCR reads with MiXCR. The sample shows about 520,000 distinct CDR3 sequences, about 25% of them seen only once. The CDR3 covers 14 residues. Germline assignment: CDR1 LNHNV and CDR2 YYDKDF (reference sequence). The V end was cut by 0 bases, the J end by 3 bases, with 5 bases between. Broader study findings: Few additional T cells are recruited per seasonal influenza vaccination, authors suggested.

This receptor was taken from a man aged 45-60 years who received an inactivated influenza vaccine. This specimen consisted of CD4+ T cells sorted from PBMCs, obtained around 5 days after vaccination. This sequence joins TRBV15 and TRBJ2-2; no definite D call. The DNA of the CDR3 is TGTGCCACCAGCAGAGACCCTGACACCGGGGAGCTGTTTTTT. Translating gives CATSRDPDTGELFF.